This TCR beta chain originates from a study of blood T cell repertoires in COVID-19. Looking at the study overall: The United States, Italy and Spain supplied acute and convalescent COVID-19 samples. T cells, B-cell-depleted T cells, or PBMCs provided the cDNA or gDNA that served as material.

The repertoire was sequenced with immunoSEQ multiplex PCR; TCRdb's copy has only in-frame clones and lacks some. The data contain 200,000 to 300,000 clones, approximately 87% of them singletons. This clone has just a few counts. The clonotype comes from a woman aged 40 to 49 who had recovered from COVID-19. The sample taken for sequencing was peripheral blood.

CDR3 sequence reads: CATSRGRTLNTEAFF. The CDR3, as DNA: TGTGCCACCAGCAGAGGTAGGACACTGAACACTGAAGCTTTCTTT. The chain couples TRBV15 to TRBJ1-1, with D possibly matching TRBD1 (5 bases). Deletions cut 1 base from V and 0 bases from J, with 9 bases between. The CDR3 totals 15 residues. The germline V gene has CDR1 LNHNV and CDR2 YYDKDF (reference sequence).